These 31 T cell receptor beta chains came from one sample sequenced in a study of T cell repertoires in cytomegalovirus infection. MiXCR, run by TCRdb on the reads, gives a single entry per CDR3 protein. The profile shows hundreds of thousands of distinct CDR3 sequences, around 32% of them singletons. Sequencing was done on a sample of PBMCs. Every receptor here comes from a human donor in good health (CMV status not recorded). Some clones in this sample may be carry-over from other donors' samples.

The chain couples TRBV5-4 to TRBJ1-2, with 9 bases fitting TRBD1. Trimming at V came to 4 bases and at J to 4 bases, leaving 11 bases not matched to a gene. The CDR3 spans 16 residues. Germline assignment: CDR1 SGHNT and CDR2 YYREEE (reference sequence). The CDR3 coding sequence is TGTGCCAGCAGCCCCGGTGGGACAGGGACCGTCTATGGCTACACCTTC. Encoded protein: CASSPGGTGTVYGYTF.

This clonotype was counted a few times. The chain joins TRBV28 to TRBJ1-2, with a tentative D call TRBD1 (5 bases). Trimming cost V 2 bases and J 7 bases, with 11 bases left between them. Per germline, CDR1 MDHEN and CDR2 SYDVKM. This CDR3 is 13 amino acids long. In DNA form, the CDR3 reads TGTGCCAGCAGTTTAAGCAGGGTGATTGGCTACACCTTC. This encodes CASSLSRVIGYTF.

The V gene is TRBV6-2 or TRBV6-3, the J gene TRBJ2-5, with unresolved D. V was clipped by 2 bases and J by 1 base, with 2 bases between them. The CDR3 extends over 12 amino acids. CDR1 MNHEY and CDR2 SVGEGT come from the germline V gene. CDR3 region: CASSYPQETQYF. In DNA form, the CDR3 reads TGTGCCAGCAGTTACCCCCAAGAGACCCAGTACTTC.

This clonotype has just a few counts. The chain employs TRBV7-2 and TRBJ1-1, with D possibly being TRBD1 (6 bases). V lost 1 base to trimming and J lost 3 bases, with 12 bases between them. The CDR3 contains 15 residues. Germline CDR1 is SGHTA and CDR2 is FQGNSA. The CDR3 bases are TGTGCCAGCAGCTTAGTACAGGGTCGTTACACTGAAGCTTTCTTT. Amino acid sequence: CASSLVQGRYTEAFF.

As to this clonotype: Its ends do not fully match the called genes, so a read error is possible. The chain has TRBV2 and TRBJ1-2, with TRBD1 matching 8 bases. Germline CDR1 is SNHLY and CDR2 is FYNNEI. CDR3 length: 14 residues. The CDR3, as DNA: TGTGCCAGCAGTGCAGGGGGCGCAACCTATGGCTACCACTTC. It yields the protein CASSAGGATYGYHF.

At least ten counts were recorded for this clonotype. The CDR3 is CASSYGEGPGSPLHF. DNA for the CDR3: TGTGCCAGCAGTTATGGTGAGGGGCCGGGTTCACCCCTCCACTTT. The chain has TRBV6-1 and TRBJ1-6; D is perhaps TRBD1 (5 bases). The germline V and J ends were trimmed by 5 bases and 9 bases, with 17 bases remaining between them. Germline CDR1 MNHNS, CDR2 SASEGT. This CDR3 spans 15 amino acids.

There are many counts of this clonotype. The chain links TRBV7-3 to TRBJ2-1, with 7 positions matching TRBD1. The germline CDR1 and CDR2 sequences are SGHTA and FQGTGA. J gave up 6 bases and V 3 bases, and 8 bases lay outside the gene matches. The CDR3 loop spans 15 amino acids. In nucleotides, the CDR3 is TGTGCCAGCAGCTTGGAAGGGGGCAGGTCCAATGAGCAGTTCTTC. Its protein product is CASSLEGGRSNEQFF. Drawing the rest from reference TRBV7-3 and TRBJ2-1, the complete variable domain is GAGVSQTPSNKVTEKGKYVELRCDPISGHTALYWYRQSLGQGPEFLIYFQGTGAADDSGLPNDRFFAVRPEGSVSTLKIQRTERGDSAVYLCASSLEGGRSNEQFFGPGTRLTVL.

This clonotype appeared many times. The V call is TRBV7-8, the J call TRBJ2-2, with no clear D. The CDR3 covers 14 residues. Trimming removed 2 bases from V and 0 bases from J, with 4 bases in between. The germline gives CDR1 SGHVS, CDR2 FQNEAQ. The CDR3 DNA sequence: TGTGCCAGCAGCTTAAGCCCGAACACCGGGGAGCTGTTTTTT. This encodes CASSLSPNTGELFF.

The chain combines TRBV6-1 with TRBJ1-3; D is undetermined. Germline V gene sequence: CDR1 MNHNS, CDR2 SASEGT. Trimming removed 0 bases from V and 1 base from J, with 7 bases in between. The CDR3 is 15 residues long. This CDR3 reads CASSEARNSGNTIYF. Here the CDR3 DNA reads TGTGCCAGCAGTGAAGCGAGGAATTCTGGAAACACCATATATTTT.

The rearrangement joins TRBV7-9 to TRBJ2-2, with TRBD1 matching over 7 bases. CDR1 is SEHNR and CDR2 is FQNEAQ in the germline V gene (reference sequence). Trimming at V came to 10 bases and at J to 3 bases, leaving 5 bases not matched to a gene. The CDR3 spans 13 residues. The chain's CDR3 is CANRDRDTGELFF. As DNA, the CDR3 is TGTGCCAACCGGGACAGAGACACCGGGGAGCTGTTTTTT.

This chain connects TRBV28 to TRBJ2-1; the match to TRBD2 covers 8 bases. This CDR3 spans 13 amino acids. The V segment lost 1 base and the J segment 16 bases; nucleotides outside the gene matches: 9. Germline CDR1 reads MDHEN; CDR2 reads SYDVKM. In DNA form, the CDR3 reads TGTGCCAGCAGTTTATTGGAACTAGCGGCGCAATTCTTC. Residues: CASSLLELAAQFF.

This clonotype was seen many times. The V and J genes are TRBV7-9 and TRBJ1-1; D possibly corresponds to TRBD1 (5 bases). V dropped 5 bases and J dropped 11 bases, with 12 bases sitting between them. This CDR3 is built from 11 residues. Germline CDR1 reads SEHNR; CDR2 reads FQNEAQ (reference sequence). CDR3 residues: CASSTPGHAFF. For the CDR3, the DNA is TGTGCCAGCAGCACCCCAGGGCACGCTTTCTTT.

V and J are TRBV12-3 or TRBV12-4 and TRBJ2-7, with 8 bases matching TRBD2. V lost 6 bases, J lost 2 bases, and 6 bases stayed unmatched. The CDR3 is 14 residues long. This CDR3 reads CASSPSGLTYEQYF. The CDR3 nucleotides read TGTGCCAGCAGCCCTAGCGGGCTCACCTACGAGCAGTACTTC.

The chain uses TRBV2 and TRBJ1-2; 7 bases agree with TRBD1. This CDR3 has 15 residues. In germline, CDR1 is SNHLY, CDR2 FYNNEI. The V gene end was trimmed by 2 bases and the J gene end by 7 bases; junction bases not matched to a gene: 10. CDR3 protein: CASSELRGQGGGYTF. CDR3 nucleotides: TGTGCCAGCAGTGAATTAAGGGGCCAGGGGGGTGGCTACACCTTC. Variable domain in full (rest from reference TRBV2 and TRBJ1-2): EPEVTQTPSHQVTQMGQEVILRCVPISNHLYFYWYRQILGQKVEFLVSFYNNEISEKSEIFDDQFSVERPDGSNFTLKIRSTKLEDSAMYFCASSELRGQGGGYTFGSGTRLTVV.

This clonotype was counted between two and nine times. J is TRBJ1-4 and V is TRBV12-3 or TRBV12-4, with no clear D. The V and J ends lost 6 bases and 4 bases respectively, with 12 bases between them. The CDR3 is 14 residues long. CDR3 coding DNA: TGTGCCAGCAGCTTGGACGGAATTAATGAAAAACTGTTTTTT. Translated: CASSLDGINEKLFF.

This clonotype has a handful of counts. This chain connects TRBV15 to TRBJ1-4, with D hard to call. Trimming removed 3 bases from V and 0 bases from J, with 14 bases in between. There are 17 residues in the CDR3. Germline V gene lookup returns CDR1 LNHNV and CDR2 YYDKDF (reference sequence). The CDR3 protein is CATSRDPALATNEKLFF. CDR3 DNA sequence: TGTGCCACCAGCAGGGATCCGGCACTTGCAACTAATGAAAAACTGTTTTTT.

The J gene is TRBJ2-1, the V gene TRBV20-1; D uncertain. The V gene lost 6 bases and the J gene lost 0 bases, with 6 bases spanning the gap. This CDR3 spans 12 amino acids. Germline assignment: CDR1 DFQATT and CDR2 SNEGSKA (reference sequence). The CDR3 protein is CSAPVSYNEQFF. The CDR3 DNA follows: TGCAGTGCCCCTGTCTCCTACAATGAGCAGTTCTTC.

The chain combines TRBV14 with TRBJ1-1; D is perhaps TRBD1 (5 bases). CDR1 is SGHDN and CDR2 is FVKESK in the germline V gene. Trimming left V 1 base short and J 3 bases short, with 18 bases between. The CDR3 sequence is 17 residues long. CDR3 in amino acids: CASSQAGRRIRDTEAFF. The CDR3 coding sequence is TGTGCCAGCAGCCAAGCGGGACGGAGGATCAGGGACACTGAAGCTTTCTTT.

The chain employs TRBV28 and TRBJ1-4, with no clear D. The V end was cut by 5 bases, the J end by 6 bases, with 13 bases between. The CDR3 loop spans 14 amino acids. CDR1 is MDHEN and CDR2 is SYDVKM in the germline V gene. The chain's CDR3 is CASSPHGSYEKLFF. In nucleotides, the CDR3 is TGTGCCAGCAGTCCTCACGGGTCTTATGAAAAACTGTTTTTT.

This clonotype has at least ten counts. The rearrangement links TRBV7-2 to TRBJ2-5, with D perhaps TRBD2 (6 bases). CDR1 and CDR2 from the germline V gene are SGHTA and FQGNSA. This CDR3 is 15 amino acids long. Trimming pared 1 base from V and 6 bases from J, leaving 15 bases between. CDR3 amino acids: CASSLDWGGGKTQYF. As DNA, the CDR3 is TGTGCCAGCAGCTTAGATTGGGGAGGTGGAAAGACCCAGTACTTC.

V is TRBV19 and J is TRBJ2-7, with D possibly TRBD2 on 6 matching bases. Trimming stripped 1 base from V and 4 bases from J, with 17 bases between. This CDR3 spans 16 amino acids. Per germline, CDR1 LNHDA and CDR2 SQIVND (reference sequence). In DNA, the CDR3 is TGTGCCAGTAGTATAGGAGACAGCGACGGGGGATACGAGCAGTACTTC. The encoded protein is CASSIGDSDGGYEQYF.

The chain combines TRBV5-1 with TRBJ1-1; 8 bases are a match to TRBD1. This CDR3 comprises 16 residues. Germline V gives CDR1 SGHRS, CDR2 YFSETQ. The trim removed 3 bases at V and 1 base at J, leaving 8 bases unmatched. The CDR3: CASSSGQDRANTEAFF. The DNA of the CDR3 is TGCGCCAGCAGCTCCGGCCAGGACAGGGCGAACACTGAAGCTTTCTTT.

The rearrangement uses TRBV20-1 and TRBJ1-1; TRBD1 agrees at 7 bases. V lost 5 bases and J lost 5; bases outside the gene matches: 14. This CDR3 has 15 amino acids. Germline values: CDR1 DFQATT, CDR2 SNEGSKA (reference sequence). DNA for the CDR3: TGCAGTGCTTCCCGCCCACAGGGGCTCGGGACTGAAGCTTTCTTT. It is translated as CSASRPQGLGTEAFF.

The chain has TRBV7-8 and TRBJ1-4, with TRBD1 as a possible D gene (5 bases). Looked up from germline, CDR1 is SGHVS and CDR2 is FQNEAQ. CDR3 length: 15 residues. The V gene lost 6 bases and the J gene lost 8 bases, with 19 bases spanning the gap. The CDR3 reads CASSEAGNGWEKLFF. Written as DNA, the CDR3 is TGTGCCAGCAGTGAAGCAGGGAATGGATGGGAAAAACTGTTTTTT.

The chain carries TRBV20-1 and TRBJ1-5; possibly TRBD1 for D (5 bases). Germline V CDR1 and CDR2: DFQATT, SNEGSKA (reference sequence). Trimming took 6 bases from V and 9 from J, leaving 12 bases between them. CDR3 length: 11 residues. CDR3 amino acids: CSAARGWPQHF. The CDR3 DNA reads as TGCAGTGCCGCCCGGGGGTGGCCCCAGCATTTT.

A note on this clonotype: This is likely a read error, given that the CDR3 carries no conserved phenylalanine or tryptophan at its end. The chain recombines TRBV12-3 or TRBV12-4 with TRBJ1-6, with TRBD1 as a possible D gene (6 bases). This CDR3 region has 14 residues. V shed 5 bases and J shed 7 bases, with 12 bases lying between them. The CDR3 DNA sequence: TGTGCCAGCAGTCCCTCAGGGGTCAATTCACCCCTCCACGTT. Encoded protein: CASSPSGVNSPLHV.

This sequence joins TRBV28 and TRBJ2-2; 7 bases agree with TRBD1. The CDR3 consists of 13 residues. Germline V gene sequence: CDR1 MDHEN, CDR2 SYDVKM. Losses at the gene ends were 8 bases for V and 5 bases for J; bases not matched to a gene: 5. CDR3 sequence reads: CASLGGATGELFF. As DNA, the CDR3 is TGTGCCAGCTTAGGGGGCGCGACCGGGGAGCTGTTTTTT.

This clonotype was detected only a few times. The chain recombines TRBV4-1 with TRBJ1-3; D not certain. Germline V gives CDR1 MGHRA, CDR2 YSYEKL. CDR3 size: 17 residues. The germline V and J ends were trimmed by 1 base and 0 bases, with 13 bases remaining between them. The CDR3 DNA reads TGCGCCAGCAGCCAAGTATCACAGAGAGGCTCTGGAAACACCATATATTTT. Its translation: CASSQVSQRGSGNTIYF.

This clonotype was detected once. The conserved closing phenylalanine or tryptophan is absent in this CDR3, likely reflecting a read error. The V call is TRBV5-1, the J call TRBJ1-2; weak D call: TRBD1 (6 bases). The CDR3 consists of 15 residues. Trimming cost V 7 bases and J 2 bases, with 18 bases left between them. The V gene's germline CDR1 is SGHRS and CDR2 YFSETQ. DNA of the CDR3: TGCGCCAGCGGAGCCGGGACAACTCGGAACTATGGCTACACCTGC. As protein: CASGAGTTRNYGYTC.

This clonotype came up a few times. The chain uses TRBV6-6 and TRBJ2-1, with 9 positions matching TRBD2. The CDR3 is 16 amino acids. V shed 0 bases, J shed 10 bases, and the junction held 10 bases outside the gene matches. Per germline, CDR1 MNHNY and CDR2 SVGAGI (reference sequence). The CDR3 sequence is CASSYSLAGRVWEQFF. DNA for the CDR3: TGTGCCAGCAGTTACTCGCTAGCGGGGAGGGTTTGGGAGCAGTTCTTC.

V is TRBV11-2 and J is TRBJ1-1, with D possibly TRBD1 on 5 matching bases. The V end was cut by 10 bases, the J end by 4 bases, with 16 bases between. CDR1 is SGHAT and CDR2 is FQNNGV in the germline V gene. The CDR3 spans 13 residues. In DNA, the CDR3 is TGTGCCACCGCCACCCGGGGGGTCACTGAAGCTTTCTTT. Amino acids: CATATRGVTEAFF.